This TCR beta chain derives from a study of cytomegalovirus exposure and HLA in healthy donors. General study points: Subsequent analysis found a tendency for first-cohort TCR clusters to co-occur within the roughly 130 validation repertoires.

The CDR3 totals 15 residues. J was trimmed by 3 bases and V by 5 bases; bases with no gene match: 3. CDR1 and CDR2 (germline): MNHEY, SMNVEV (reference sequence). As to this clone: Its antigen is not identified.

Data came from immunoSEQ multiplex PCR; TCRdb stores just in-frame clones and leaves some out. This sample has under 200,000 clones; less than 95% occur once, and the top ten carry over 2.5%. V is TRBV27 and J is TRBJ2-1; 11 bases are shared with TRBD2. The sequencing input was PBMCs. This TCR derives from a woman between 18 and 29 years old in good health and CMV-seropositive. CDR3 protein: CASSLLAGVYNEQFF. The CDR3 coding sequence is TGTGCCAGCAGTCTACTAGCGGGAGTCTACAATGAGCAGTTCTTC.